This TCR beta chain is drawn from a study of persistence of HIV-infected CD4 T cells. About the research overall: Median time on suppressive ART was about 8 years.

From germline, CDR1 is SEHNR and CDR2 FQNEAQ (reference sequence). V shed 3 bases and J shed 2 bases, with 17 bases lying between them. CDR3 length equals 16 residues. Cells were stimulated nonspecifically with anti-CD3/anti-CD28 magnetic beads. Sorting selected CD4+ T cells upregulating both CD40 ligand and CD69. Adults with HIV-1 started suppressive ART while chronically infected. Undetectable plasma HIV-1 RNA below 50 copies/mL lasted at least 4 years. For roughly 19 hours, CD8-depleted PBMCs received anti-CD28/CD49d costimulation, a CD40-blocking antibody and enfuvirtide. A word on this clone: Its specificity is unknown.

The immunoSEQ assay was version 4, run in survey mode. The assay was immunoSEQ multiplex PCR, and TCRdb's table has in-frame clones only and misses some. The data contain more than 35,000 clones, roughly nine tenths of them seen just once; the ten biggest clones take up 1.8%. The clonotype comes from an adult man with HIV who was CMV-seropositive. The input for sequencing was CD4+ T cells sorted from PBMCs after approximately 19-hour stimulation, taken from a patient who received antiretroviral therapy. This sequence joins TRBV7-9 and TRBJ2-7; D might be TRBD2 (6 bases). The CDR3 spells CASSLRGGVGAYEQYF. CDR3 bases: TGTGCCAGCAGCTTGCGCGGCGGGGTCGGAGCCTACGAGCAGTACTTC.